A single sample is the source of the 8 T cell receptor beta chains below, sequenced in a study of blood T cell repertoires in COVID-19. The repertoire was sequenced with immunoSEQ multiplex PCR; TCRdb's copy has only in-frame clones and lacks some. The table has 150,000 to 200,000 clones, approximately 87% seen once. The sample comprised PBMCs or T cells enriched from blood (not recorded which). These receptors all come from a woman between 50 and 59 years old who had recovered from COVID-19.

V gene TRBV7-2 combines with J gene TRBJ1-1, with D possibly being TRBD1 (6 bases). Trimming pared 3 bases from V and 10 bases from J, leaving 12 bases between. The V gene's germline CDR1 is SGHTA and CDR2 FQGNSA. The CDR3 is 12 amino acids. This CDR3 reads CASSFNPGAAFF. As DNA, the CDR3 is TGTGCCAGCAGCTTTAACCCAGGGGCAGCTTTCTTT.

The chain's CDR3 is CATSRGFRDKTWDYGYTF. CDR3 bases: TGTGCCACCAGCAGAGGATTCCGGGACAAGACTTGGGACTATGGCTACACCTTC. J is TRBJ1-2 and V is TRBV15, with a tentative D call TRBD1 (6 bases). Germline V gives CDR1 LNHNV, CDR2 YYDKDF (reference sequence). With 1 base removed from V and 3 bases from J, the gap between germline ends came to 21 bases. The CDR3 is 18 residues long.

The chain is built from TRBV5-4 and TRBJ1-2; D possibly corresponds to TRBD1 (5 bases). Germline CDR1 and CDR2: SGHNT and YYREEE (reference sequence). The CDR3 is 15 amino acids. The ends were cut back, 2 bases at V and 1 base at J, with 12 bases in the middle. The DNA for the CDR3 is TGTGCCAGCAGCTTACCAACGCAGGGTAACTATGGCTACACCTTC. This sequence encodes CASSLPTQGNYGYTF.

This chain connects TRBV6-5 to TRBJ2-7; maybe TRBD2 (5 bases). The V gene lost 10 bases and the J gene lost 2 bases, with 18 bases spanning the gap. Germline loops: CDR1 MNHEY, CDR2 SVGAGI. The CDR3 totals 14 residues. The CDR3 nucleotides are TGTGCCACCCGAACCGGAGGAACAACCTACGAGCAGTACTTC. Protein: CATRTGGTTYEQYF.

The chain links TRBV5-1 to TRBJ2-3, with 9 bases that match TRBD2. The V gene end was trimmed by 4 bases and the J gene end by 4 bases; junction bases not matched to a gene: 4. CDR1 SGHRS and CDR2 YFSETQ come from the germline V gene. The CDR3 spans 14 residues. The CDR3 nucleotides read TGCGCCAGCAGCGTAGGGACTAGCTCAGATACGCAGTATTTT. Translation gives CASSVGTSSDTQYF.

CDR3 sequence (DNA): TGTGCCAGCAGCCCCCGACAGGGTTTGAACACTGAAGCTTTCTTT. Its translation is CASSPRQGLNTEAFF. The J gene is TRBJ1-1, the V gene TRBV14, with 7 bases identical to TRBD1. The CDR3 loop spans 15 amino acids. The J segment lost 0 bases and the V segment lost 4 bases, leaving 5 bases of the junction unmatched. Germline CDR1 reads SGHDN; CDR2 reads FVKESK.

The V and J genes are TRBV5-1 and TRBJ2-2; TRBD1 aligns across 9 bases. Germline values: CDR1 SGHRS, CDR2 YFSETQ. Germline trimming cut 3 bases from V and 3 bases from J; bases unmatched to any gene: 9. The CDR3 is 17 amino acids. CDR3 bases: TGCGCCAGCAGCTGGAGCACCGGGACAGGGTACACCGGGGAGCTGTTTTTT. Translating gives CASSWSTGTGYTGELFF.

The chain has TRBV30 and TRBJ1-1; D not resolved. The V gene's germline CDR1 is GTSNPN and CDR2 SVGIG (reference sequence). The CDR3 totals 12 residues. The ends were cut back, 4 bases at V and 1 base at J, with 7 bases in the middle. The DNA for the CDR3 is TGTGCCTGGATTCCCAGGAACACTGAAGCTTTCTTT. Amino acids: CAWIPRNTEAFF.